A selection of T cell receptor beta chains follows, all from one sample in a study of radiation and T cells in renal cell carcinoma. The table came from immunoSEQ multiplex PCR; TCRdb's copy has only in-frame clones and leaves some out. This sample carries 120,000 to 150,000 clones, approximately 82% of them seen once, and the ten largest clones take roughly 25%. Sequencing used blood, obtained from a patient whose treatment included radiotherapy and nephrectomy. All receptors derive from a woman in her forties or fifties with renal cell carcinoma. The CDR3 runs from the conserved cysteine through the conserved F or W. The D gene is left open where the match is weak. A row's size may be missing; if present it is once, few, many or a size class.

size: NA; D: TRBD2; J: TRBJ2-7; V: TRBV7-2; CDR3: CASSLAAYEQYF; DNA: TGTGCCAGCAGCCTAGCGGCCTACGAGCAGTACTTC
size: NA; D: NA; J: TRBJ1-4; V: TRBV18; CDR3: CASSPRGTLEKLFF; DNA: TGTGCCAGCTCACCACGGGGGACACTCGAAAAACTGTTTTTT
size: NA; D: NA; J: TRBJ2-1; V: TRBV5-1; CDR3: CASSLGLSYNEQFF; DNA: TGCGCCAGCAGCTTGGGTCTCTCCTACAATGAGCAGTTCTTC
size: once; D: NA; J: TRBJ2-7; V: TRBV11-2; CDR3: CASRAVGEQYF; DNA: TGTGCCAGCAGGGCCGTTGGTGAGCAGTACTTC
size: NA; D: NA; J: TRBJ2-6; V: TRBV19; CDR3: CASSMGTAKLSGANVLTF; DNA: TGTGCCAGTAGTATGGGGACTGCAAAACTCTCTGGGGCCAACGTCCTGACTTTC
size: NA; D: NA; J: TRBJ2-1; V: TRBV14; CDR3: CASSQDLGALSNEQFF; DNA: TGTGCCAGCAGCCAAGATTTGGGGGCCCTTTCCAATGAGCAGTTCTTC
size: NA; D: NA; J: TRBJ2-5; V: TRBV5-5; CDR3: CASSFSGTSAGETQYF; DNA: TGTGCCAGCAGCTTCTCTGGGACTTCGGCGGGGGAGACCCAGTACTTC
size: few; D: TRBD1; J: TRBJ1-5; V: TRBV2; CDR3: CASSLGQGDNQPQHF; DNA: TGTGCCAGCAGTCTGGGACAGGGCGACAATCAGCCCCAGCATTTT
size: once; D: NA; J: TRBJ2-1; V: TRBV7-9; CDR3: CASSLEPWHEQFF; DNA: TGTGCCAGCAGCTTAGAGCCTTGGCATGAGCAGTTCTTC
size: NA; D: NA; J: TRBJ1-5; V: TRBV9; CDR3: CASSVGHGGGQPQHF; DNA: TGTGCCAGCAGCGTAGGTCACGGGGGTGGTCAGCCCCAGCATTTT
size: NA; D: NA; J: TRBJ1-2; V: TRBV6-5; CDR3: CASSYSDSLSNYGYTF; DNA: TGTGCCAGCAGTTACTCCGACAGTCTTTCTAACTATGGCTACACCTTC
size: NA; D: TRBD2; J: TRBJ2-1; V: TRBV5-1; CDR3: CASSLWGLAGGPYNEQFF; DNA: TGCGCCAGCAGCTTATGGGGACTAGCGGGAGGGCCTTACAATGAGCAGTTCTTC
size: few; D: NA; J: TRBJ1-5; V: TRBV30; CDR3: CAWSVTASNQPQHF; DNA: TGTGCCTGGAGTGTGACAGCTAGCAATCAGCCCCAGCATTTT
size: NA; D: NA; J: TRBJ2-7; V: TRBV7-2; CDR3: CASSLGGGREQYF; DNA: TGTGCCAGCAGCTTAGGAGGGGGACGCGAGCAGTACTTC
size: many; D: TRBD1; J: TRBJ1-1; V: TRBV19; CDR3: CASSVTQGGRAEAFF; DNA: TGTGCCAGTAGTGTAACGCAGGGGGGAAGGGCTGAAGCTTTCTTT
size: NA; D: NA; J: TRBJ2-5; V: TRBV7-2; CDR3: CASSLAVTVQETQYF; DNA: TGTGCCAGCAGCTTAGCGGTGACAGTTCAAGAGACCCAGTACTTC
size: NA; D: NA; J: TRBJ2-5; V: TRBV19; CDR3: CASELGETQYF; DNA: TGTGCCAGCGAATTAGGGGAGACCCAGTACTTC
size: NA; D: TRBD1; J: TRBJ1-1; V: TRBV6-5; CDR3: CASNRGVNTEAFF; DNA: TGTGCCAGCAACAGGGGTGTCAACACTGAAGCTTTCTTT
size: NA; D: NA; J: TRBJ2-3; V: TRBV15; CDR3: CATSRDRGTQYF; DNA: TGTGCCACCAGCAGAGATAGGGGGACGCAGTATTTT
size: NA; D: NA; J: TRBJ2-3; V: TRBV29-1; CDR3: CTGAVTDTQYF; DNA: TGCACCGGGGCTGTCACAGATACGCAGTATTTT
size: once; D: NA; J: TRBJ1-1; V: TRBV15; CDR3: CATSWALNTEAFF; DNA: TGTGCCACATCGTGGGCGCTGAACACTGAAGCTTTCTTT
size: NA; D: NA; J: TRBJ1-1; V: TRBV25-1; CDR3: CASSEWDGAYTEAFF; DNA: TGTGCCAGCAGTGAATGGGACGGGGCGTACACTGAAGCTTTCTTT
size: NA; D: TRBD2; J: TRBJ2-1; V: TRBV4-3; CDR3: CASSQGWLAAPGEGHYNEQFF; DNA: TGCGCCAGCAGCCAAGGCTGGCTAGCGGCCCCGGGCGAGGGGCACTACAATGAGCAGTTCTTC
size: NA; D: TRBD2; J: TRBJ2-5; V: TRBV7-2; CDR3: CASSSQLAGEGTQYF; DNA: TGTGCCAGCAGCTCCCAACTAGCGGGGGAGGGGACCCAGTACTTC
size: NA; D: NA; J: TRBJ2-7; V: TRBV15; CDR3: CATSGQAGTEQYF; DNA: TGTGCCACCAGCGGGCAGGCAGGGACCGAGCAGTACTTC
size: NA; D: NA; J: TRBJ2-2; V: TRBV27; CDR3: CASINFPPQNTGELFF; DNA: TGTGCCAGCATTAACTTCCCGCCCCAAAACACCGGGGAGCTGTTTTTT
size: NA; D: NA; J: TRBJ2-7; V: TRBV7-2; CDR3: CASSLSLEQYF; DNA: TGTGCCAGCAGCCTTAGCTTGGAGCAGTACTTC
size: NA; D: TRBD1; J: TRBJ1-4; V: TRBV5-1; CDR3: CASSLGRGDGEKLFF; DNA: TGCGCCAGCAGCTTAGGCAGGGGGGATGGCGAAAAACTGTTTTTT
size: NA; D: NA; J: TRBJ2-7; V: TRBV6-5; CDR3: CATQKSVEQYF; DNA: TGTGCCACTCAGAAGTCCGTCGAGCAGTACTTC
size: few; D: NA; J: TRBJ2-1; V: TRBV9; CDR3: CASSPGPGLGIKSGLGVEQFF; DNA: TGTGCCAGCAGCCCCGGGCCGGGACTTGGCATAAAAAGTGGTCTGGGAGTTGAGCAGTTCTTC
size: NA; D: TRBD1; J: TRBJ2-5; V: TRBV27; CDR3: CASSLGTDRETQYF; DNA: TGTGCCAGCAGTTTGGGGACAGACAGAGAGACCCAGTACTTC
size: once; D: NA; J: TRBJ2-1; V: TRBV4-1; CDR3: CASSQLAISYNEQFF; DNA: TGCGCCAGCAGCCAACTAGCGATCTCCTACAATGAGCAGTTCTTC
size: NA; D: NA; J: TRBJ1-2; V: TRBV7-6; CDR3: CASSLASDTNYGYTF; DNA: TGTGCCAGCAGCTTAGCTTCGGACACTAACTATGGCTACACCTTC
size: NA; D: TRBD1; J: TRBJ1-5; V: TRBV30; CDR3: CAWSGGQGPYSNQPQHF; DNA: TGTGCCTGGAGTGGGGGACAGGGACCATATAGCAATCAGCCCCAGCATTTT
size: NA; D: NA; J: TRBJ1-2; V: TRBV9; CDR3: CASSVEGEFSYGYTF; DNA: TGTGCCAGCAGCGTAGAGGGGGAATTTAGCTATGGCTACACCTTC
size: NA; D: NA; J: TRBJ2-7; V: TRBV5-1; CDR3: CASRRDRKTYEQYF; DNA: TGCGCCAGCAGGCGGGACAGAAAAACCTACGAGCAGTACTTC
size: NA; D: TRBD1; J: TRBJ2-7; V: TRBV27; CDR3: CASSLMTGSSYEQYF; DNA: TGTGCCAGCAGTTTAATGACAGGGAGCTCCTACGAGCAGTACTTC
size: NA; D: NA; J: TRBJ2-7; V: TRBV6-5; CDR3: CASKPLEGPSYEQYF; DNA: TGTGCCAGCAAACCCCTTGAAGGACCCTCCTACGAGCAGTACTTC
size: NA; D: NA; J: TRBJ2-5; V: TRBV5-1; CDR3: CASSLAAGNQETQYF; DNA: TGCGCCAGCAGCTTGGCAGCAGGGAACCAAGAGACCCAGTACTTC
size: NA; D: TRBD1; J: TRBJ1-3; V: TRBV5-1; CDR3: CASSSVGQGIGNTIYF; DNA: TGCGCCAGCAGCTCGGTGGGACAGGGGATTGGAAACACCATATATTTT
size: NA; D: TRBD1; J: TRBJ1-1; V: TRBV28; CDR3: CASSMTGTNTEAFF; DNA: TGTGCCAGCAGTATGACAGGGACCAACACTGAAGCTTTCTTT
size: NA; D: NA; J: TRBJ1-6; V: TRBV25-1; CDR3: CASSEYRANSPLHF; DNA: TGTGCCAGCAGTGAATACAGGGCTAATTCACCCCTCCACTTT
size: NA; D: TRBD1; J: TRBJ2-7; V: TRBV18; CDR3: CASSPRQGAYEQYF; DNA: TGTGCCAGCTCACCGAGACAGGGGGCCTACGAGCAGTACTTC
size: NA; D: NA; J: TRBJ2-7; V: TRBV27; CDR3: CASSLSFQGTYEQYF; DNA: TGTGCCAGCAGTTTATCGTTCCAGGGAACCTACGAGCAGTACTTC
size: NA; D: NA; J: TRBJ2-7; V: TRBV5-1; CDR3: CASSLTAQEQYF; DNA: TGCGCCAGCAGCTTGACTGCGCAAGAGCAGTACTTC
size: once; D: NA; J: TRBJ2-3; V: TRBV5-1; CDR3: CASSEGLSGVHTQYF; DNA: TGCGCCAGCAGCGAGGGCCTTTCTGGGGTACATACGCAGTATTTT
size: NA; D: NA; J: TRBJ1-5; V: TRBV18; CDR3: CASSPGTHQPQHF; DNA: TGTGCCAGCTCACCCGGGACTCATCAGCCCCAGCATTTT
size: NA; D: NA; J: TRBJ1-1; V: TRBV14; CDR3: CASSRGMSRGGGTEAFF; DNA: TGTGCCAGCAGCCGCGGCATGAGTAGGGGAGGAGGCACTGAAGCTTTCTTT
size: NA; D: NA; J: TRBJ1-1; V: TRBV30; CDR3: CAWSKGGGGTEAFF; DNA: TGTGCCTGGAGTAAGGGAGGGGGAGGTACTGAAGCTTTCTTT
size: NA; D: NA; J: TRBJ1-5; V: TRBV6-5; CDR3: CASSWGLTEVAQPQHF; DNA: TGTGCCAGCAGTTGGGGCCTAACAGAGGTAGCCCAGCCCCAGCATTTT
size: NA; D: NA; J: TRBJ2-7; V: TRBV2; CDR3: CASSRGRGTTGEQYF; DNA: TGTGCCAGCAGTCGGGGACGAGGGACAACGGGGGAGCAGTACTTC
size: NA; D: TRBD1; J: TRBJ1-6; V: TRBV4-1; CDR3: CASSQEPGGNSPLHF; DNA: TGCGCCAGCAGCCAAGAGCCAGGGGGGAATTCACCCCTCCACTTT
size: NA; D: NA; J: TRBJ1-4; V: TRBV19; CDR3: CASSTPRRRNEKLFF; DNA: TGTGCCAGTAGTACGCCACGGCGCCGTAATGAAAAACTGTTTTTT
size: NA; D: NA; J: TRBJ2-2; V: TRBV5-3; CDR3: CARSHEGTSNTGELFF; DNA: TGTGCCAGAAGCCACGAGGGCACATCGAACACCGGGGAGCTGTTTTTT
size: NA; D: TRBD2; J: TRBJ2-2; V: TRBV4-1; CDR3: CASSQERTSGRGTTGELFF; DNA: TGCGCCAGCAGCCAAGAGCGGACTAGCGGGAGGGGGACCACCGGGGAGCTGTTTTTT
size: NA; D: NA; J: TRBJ1-2; V: TRBV5-1; CDR3: CASSLGSNYGYTF; DNA: TGCGCCAGCAGCTTGGGGAGTAACTATGGCTACACCTTC
size: NA; D: NA; J: TRBJ1-2; V: TRBV28; CDR3: CASSTDTPRGYTF; DNA: TGTGCCAGCAGTACTGACACGCCCAGGGGCTACACCTTC